The 30 T cell receptor beta chains in this list originate from one sample, sequenced in a study of T-cell memory formation after mild COVID-19. TCRdb ran MiXCR on the 5' RACE reads and lists one entry per CDR3 protein. The sample includes over 45,000 distinct CDR3 sequences, approximately 30% of them seen just once. Source material: PBMCs or a T cell subset sorted from them (not recorded which). The receptor source for this set is a man aged 18 to 35 who had mild COVID-19 (a few samples of this study predate the infection). Cell type and time point are not known.

This clonotype has more than one count but fewer than ten. The genes are TRBV11-2 and TRBJ1-2; D unclear. Trimming took 1 base from V and 4 from J, leaving 16 bases between them. CDR1 and CDR2 from the germline V gene are SGHAT and FQNNGV. This CDR3 is built from 16 residues. The CDR3: CASSLALPGSFYGYTF. In nucleotides, the CDR3 is TGTGCCAGCAGCTTAGCCCTACCTGGATCGTTCTATGGCTACACCTTC. The full variable domain, rest sourced from reference TRBV11-2 and TRBJ1-2, is EAGVAQSPRYKIIEKRQSVAFWCNPISGHATLYWYQQILGQGPKLLIQFQNNGVVDDSQLPKDRFSAERLKGVDSTLKIQPAKLEDSAVYLCASSLALPGSFYGYTFGSGTRLTVV.

This clonotype was counted once. The chain carries TRBV18 and TRBJ1-5, with no clear D. Deletions cut 3 bases from V and 3 bases from J, with 3 bases between. Germline CDR1 and CDR2: KGHSH and LQKENI. The CDR3 contains 12 residues. The CDR3 nucleotides read TGTGCCAGCTCACCTACCAATCAGCCCCAGCATTTT. Amino acids: CASSPTNQPQHF.

The chain employs TRBV20-1 and TRBJ2-2; weak D call: TRBD1 (6 bases). The germline V gene encodes CDR1 DFQATT and CDR2 SNEGSKA (reference sequence). Trimming removed 2 bases at V and 4 bases at J, with 29 bases between. The CDR3 is 20 residues long. The CDR3 is CSARYERAGTPAFITGELFF. CDR3 in DNA: TGCAGTGCTAGATATGAAAGAGCCGGGACACCCGCATTTATCACCGGGGAGCTGTTTTTT.

V gene TRBV4-1 combines with J gene TRBJ2-3; possible D gene TRBD2, 6 bases. Germline values: CDR1 MGHRA, CDR2 YSYEKL. The CDR3 loop spans 17 amino acids. V shed 5 bases and J shed 0 bases, with 18 bases lying between them. DNA for the CDR3: TGCGCCAGCAGCAAGGGTCGACTAGTAATAAGCACAGATACGCAGTATTTT. The encoded protein is CASSKGRLVISTDTQYF.

The genes are TRBV5-5 and TRBJ2-1; weak D call: TRBD2 (6 bases). Germline V gives CDR1 SGHKS, CDR2 YYEKEE (reference sequence). There are 11 residues in the CDR3. Trimming left V 6 bases short and J 9 bases short, with 10 bases between. The CDR3 sequence is CASILGGEQFF. As DNA, the CDR3 is TGTGCCAGCATACTGGGGGGTGAGCAGTTCTTC.

This clonotype was found a few times. The chain recombines TRBV7-9 with TRBJ2-2, with a possible D match to TRBD2 (5 bases). V was pared by 5 bases and J by 4 bases, with 11 bases between. From germline, CDR1 is SEHNR and CDR2 FQNEAQ (reference sequence). The CDR3 has 14 amino acids. This chain's CDR3 is CASSNTRGTGELFF. CDR3 coding DNA: TGTGCCAGCAGCAATACACGGGGCACCGGGGAGCTGTTTTTT.

V and J are TRBV10-2 and TRBJ2-3; 10 nucleotides match TRBD2. The CDR3 runs to 16 residues. Germline V lookup: CDR1 WSHSY, CDR2 SAAADI. The V gene end was trimmed by 3 bases and the J gene end by 2 bases; junction bases not matched to a gene: 5. The CDR3 region has the DNA TGCGCCAGCAGTGACCTAGCGGGGGACATCACAGATACGCAGTATTTT. Encoded protein: CASSDLAGDITDTQYF.

This clonotype was counted between two and nine times. V is TRBV7-2 and J is TRBJ2-1; D ambiguous. Trimming left V 1 base short and J 7 bases short, with 5 bases between. Germline V lookup: CDR1 SGHTA, CDR2 FQGNSA. The CDR3 covers 12 residues. In DNA form, the CDR3 reads TGTGCCAGCAGCTTAGAATGGAATGAGCAGTTCTTC. Translating gives CASSLEWNEQFF.

The chain recombines TRBV7-9 with TRBJ1-5; 7 nucleotides agree with TRBD1. CDR1 and CDR2 (germline): SEHNR, FQNEAQ (reference sequence). With V trimmed by 4 bases and J by 5 bases, 5 bases remained unmatched. The CDR3 is 14 residues long. The CDR3 nucleotides are TGTGCCAGCAGCTATACAGGGGCGGATCAGCCCCAGCATTTT. The encoded protein is CASSYTGADQPQHF.

The chain joins TRBV19 to TRBJ1-1; 8 nucleotides match TRBD1. The CDR3 totals 15 residues. Per germline, CDR1 LNHDA and CDR2 SQIVND (reference sequence). V trimming: 5 bases; J trimming: 4 bases; junction bases outside the gene matches: 9. For the CDR3, the DNA is TGTGCCAGTAGTGCGCCCAGGGGGCCGGCCACTGAAGCTTTCTTT. Protein product: CASSAPRGPATEAFF.

This clonotype was detected only a few times. This chain connects TRBV5-1 to TRBJ1-2; TRBD1 is a possible D gene (5 bases). This CDR3 has 15 amino acids. CDR1 is SGHRS and CDR2 is YFSETQ in the germline V gene. V was clipped by 0 bases and J by 4 bases, with 13 bases between them. For the CDR3, the DNA is TGCGCCAGCAGCTTGGAGGGGAGGAGGGCCTATGGCTACACCTTC. The encoded protein is CASSLEGRRAYGYTF.

The table lists this clonotype with a few counts. The J gene is TRBJ2-5, the V gene TRBV12-3 or TRBV12-4; no clear D. V lost 6 bases, J lost 4 bases, and 12 bases lay in between. CDR3 length equals 13 residues. The DNA of the CDR3 is TGTGCCAGCAGCCAAAAACACGGAGAGACCCAGTACTTC. Translation gives CASSQKHGETQYF.

This clonotype was detected many times. V is TRBV4-1 and J is TRBJ2-1, with D unclear. The V end was cut by 1 base, the J end by 5 bases, with 9 bases between. Germline CDR1 and CDR2: MGHRA and YSYEKL. This CDR3 spans 14 amino acids. As DNA, the CDR3 is TGCGCCAGCAGCCAAGTTCTCCGTGACAATGAGCAGTTCTTC. Encoded protein: CASSQVLRDNEQFF.

The chain has TRBV27 and TRBJ1-5, with D possibly being TRBD1 (5 bases). Germline V gene sequence: CDR1 MNHEY, CDR2 SMNVEV (reference sequence). With 2 bases removed from V and 3 bases from J, the gap between germline ends came to 11 bases. This CDR3 has 15 amino acids. DNA of the CDR3: TGTGCCAGCAGTTTAGTACAGGCGATCAATCAGCCCCAGCATTTT. Translated, it gives CASSLVQAINQPQHF.

The CDR3 reads CASSPGQWATQYF. DNA of the CDR3: TGTGCCAGCAGTCCTGGACAGTGGGCTACGCAGTATTTT. The chain combines TRBV25-1 with TRBJ2-3; the D gene is possibly TRBD1 (6 bases). V was pared by 5 bases and J by 8 bases, with 14 bases between. CDR1 and CDR2 (germline): MGHDK, SYGVNS. The CDR3 covers 13 residues.

The chain uses TRBV6-6 and TRBJ2-1, with D perhaps matching TRBD2 (7 bases). Trimming took 7 bases from V and 8 from J, leaving 15 bases between them. CDR3 length: 13 residues. In germline, CDR1 is MNHNY, CDR2 SVGAGI (reference sequence). This CDR3 is CASTAGGGDEQFF. The CDR3 DNA follows: TGTGCCAGCACCGCTGGAGGGGGGGATGAGCAGTTCTTC.

The chain recombines TRBV4-2 with TRBJ1-5, with D possibly TRBD1 on 6 matching bases. The CDR3 loop spans 15 amino acids. Germline V CDR1 and CDR2: LGHNA, YNFKEQ. V gave up 0 bases and J gave up 2 bases, with 8 bases separating them. Here the CDR3 reads CASSQDGGRNQPQHF. DNA of the CDR3: TGTGCCAGCAGCCAAGACGGGGGCCGCAATCAGCCCCAGCATTTT.

The chain couples TRBV4-3 to TRBJ1-2; possible D gene TRBD1, 5 bases. There are 16 residues in the CDR3. Germline lookup yields CDR1 LGHNA and CDR2 YSLEER. With 0 bases removed from V and 5 bases from J, the gap between germline ends came to 16 bases. CDR3 sequence: CASSQDVRQLTYGYTF. CDR3 sequence (DNA): TGCGCCAGCAGCCAAGATGTAAGACAGCTTACGTATGGCTACACCTTC.

The rearrangement uses TRBV20-1 and TRBJ2-7; D is unclear. The CDR3 length is 10 residues. Trimming pared 1 base from V and 6 bases from J, leaving 4 bases between. Germline V gives CDR1 DFQATT, CDR2 SNEGSKA (reference sequence). The CDR3 loop reads CSARGAEQYF. The CDR3 DNA reads as TGCAGTGCTAGAGGGGCCGAGCAGTACTTC.

On this clonotype itself: A read error may produce the germline difference seen at one junction end. The J gene is TRBJ1-6, the V gene TRBV7-9; tentative D call: TRBD1 (5 bases). The CDR3 is 14 residues long. Germline lookup yields CDR1 SEHNR and CDR2 FQNEAQ (reference sequence). CDR3 protein: CASSPDRDPSALHF. The CDR3 coding sequence is TGTGCCAGCAGCCCAGACCGGGACCCTTCAGCCCTCCACTTT.

The chain uses TRBV12-5 and TRBJ2-4, with 7 bases that match TRBD1. The junction had 11 bases not matched to a gene; V was cut back by 3 bases and J by 3 bases. The CDR3 extends over 17 amino acids. The germline V gene encodes CDR1 LGHNT and CDR2 FRNRAP. This CDR3 reads CASGLHRQGPGKNIQYF. DNA for the CDR3: TGTGCTAGTGGTTTACACAGACAGGGACCGGGCAAAAACATTCAGTACTTC.

The chain uses TRBV7-6 and TRBJ2-7, with 7 positions matching TRBD1. V gave up 5 bases and J gave up 6 bases; unmatched junction bases: 4. Germline CDR1 and CDR2: SGHVS and FNYEAQ. This CDR3 spans 12 amino acids. DNA for the CDR3: TGTGCCAGCAGCCACTCAGGGGGCGAGCAGTACGTC. The encoded protein is CASSHSGGEQYV.

Judged by abundance, this clonotype is medium-sized (0.01 to 0.1%). The rearrangement links TRBV6-1 to TRBJ2-3; TRBD2 matches at 12 bases. Germline assignment: CDR1 MNHNS and CDR2 SASEGT. The V segment lost 2 bases and the J segment 4 bases; nucleotides outside the gene matches: 1. The CDR3 consists of 15 residues. CDR3 in DNA: TGTGCCAGCAGTGAACTAGCGGGGGGGCCAGATACGCAGTATTTT. Amino acid sequence: CASSELAGGPDTQYF.

Only a few counts were recorded for this clonotype. The V call is TRBV7-6, the J call TRBJ2-3; tentative D call: TRBD2 (6 bases). The germline V and J ends were trimmed by 3 bases and 6 bases, with 16 bases remaining between them. This CDR3 has 15 amino acids. Germline CDR1 SGHVS, CDR2 FNYEAQ. The chain's CDR3 is CASSFGDSTWDTQYF. Written as DNA, the CDR3 is TGTGCCAGCAGCTTCGGGGACTCTACTTGGGATACGCAGTATTTT.

The CDR3 protein is CASRVGSTEAFF. In DNA, the CDR3 is TGTGCCAGCAGGGTGGGATCCACTGAAGCTTTCTTT. The chain combines TRBV5-4 with TRBJ1-1, with D uncertain. The CDR3 has 12 amino acids. V gave up 5 bases and J gave up 4 bases, with 9 bases separating them. Germline loops: CDR1 SGHNT, CDR2 YYREEE (reference sequence).

V and J are TRBV5-1 and TRBJ1-1; no definite D call. The germline CDR1 and CDR2 sequences are SGHRS and YFSETQ. V lost 0 bases and J 4 bases, leaving 16 bases between the germline ends. This CDR3 spans 16 amino acids. The CDR3: CASSLVAGPIPTEAFF. DNA of the CDR3: TGCGCCAGCAGCTTGGTTGCCGGCCCTATCCCCACTGAAGCTTTCTTT. Full variable domain (outside the CDR3, taken from reference TRBV5-1 and TRBJ1-1): KAGVTQTPRYLIKTRGQQVTLSCSPISGHRSVSWYQQTPGQGLQFLFEYFSETQRNKGNFPGRFSGRQFSNSRSEMNVSTLELGDSALYLCASSLVAGPIPTEAFFGQGTRLTVV.

There are a few counts of this clonotype. This chain joins TRBV29-1 and TRBJ2-7; 12 positions agree with TRBD2. CDR1 is SQVTM, CDR2 ANQGSEA, per germline. V lost 6 bases, J lost 3 bases, and 9 bases stayed unmatched. The CDR3 length is 15 residues. The CDR3 DNA reads TGCAGCGTATCCCCGACTAGCGGGGGACGCTACGAGCAGTACTTC. Its translation: CSVSPTSGGRYEQYF.

This sequence joins TRBV4-1 and TRBJ2-5, with D unclear. The CDR3 is 15 amino acids. The germline CDR1 and CDR2 sequences are MGHRA and YSYEKL. Trimming took 2 bases from V and 6 from J, leaving 16 bases between them. DNA of the CDR3: TGCGCCAGCAGCCAAAAAACAGAATCTGGGCAGACCCAGTACTTC. It specifies CASSQKTESGQTQYF.

At least ten counts were recorded for this clonotype. This sequence joins TRBV7-2 and TRBJ2-7; either TRBD1 or TRBD2 may supply D (5 bases each). Germline V gene data show CDR1 as SGHTA and CDR2 as FQGNSA. CDR3 size: 13 residues. Trimming cost V 6 bases and J 3 bases, with 12 bases left between them. The CDR3 nucleotides read TGTGCCAGCAGTCCGGGACGGAGCTACGAGCAGTACTTC. It translates to CASSPGRSYEQYF. Supplemented by reference TRBV7-2 and TRBJ2-7, the full variable domain reads GAGVSQSPSNKVTEKGKDVELRCDPISGHTALYWYRQSLGQGLEFLIYFQGNSAPDKSGLPSDRFSAERTGGSVSTLTIQRTQQEDSAVYLCASSPGRSYEQYFGPGTRLTVT.

The chain joins TRBV2 to TRBJ2-2; 8 nucleotides agree with TRBD2. With V trimmed by 6 bases and J by 6 bases, 6 bases remained unmatched. The germline V gene encodes CDR1 SNHLY and CDR2 FYNNEI. The CDR3 runs 14 residues. CDR3 bases: TGTGCCAGCAGCCGGGGGGGCTCACCCGGGGAGCTGTTTTTT. It codes for CASSRGGSPGELFF.